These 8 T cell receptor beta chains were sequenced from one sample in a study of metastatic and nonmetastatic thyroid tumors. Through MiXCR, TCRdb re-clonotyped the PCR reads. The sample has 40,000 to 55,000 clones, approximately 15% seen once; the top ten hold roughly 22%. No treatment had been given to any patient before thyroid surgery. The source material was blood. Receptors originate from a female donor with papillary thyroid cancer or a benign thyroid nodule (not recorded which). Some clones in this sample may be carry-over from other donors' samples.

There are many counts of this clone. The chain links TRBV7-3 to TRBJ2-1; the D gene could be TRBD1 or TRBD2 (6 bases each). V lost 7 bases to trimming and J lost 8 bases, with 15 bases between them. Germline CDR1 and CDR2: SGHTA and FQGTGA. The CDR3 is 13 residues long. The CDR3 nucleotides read TGTGCCAGCACTTCAGAGGGGGGCGATGAGCAGTTCTTC. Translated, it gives CASTSEGGDEQFF.

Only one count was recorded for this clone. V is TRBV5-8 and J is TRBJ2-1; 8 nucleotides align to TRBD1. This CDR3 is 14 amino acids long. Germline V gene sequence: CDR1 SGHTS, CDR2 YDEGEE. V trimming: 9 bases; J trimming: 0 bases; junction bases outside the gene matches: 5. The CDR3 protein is CATHRGYSYNEQFF. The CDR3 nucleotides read TGTGCCACTCACAGGGGGTACTCCTACAATGAGCAGTTCTTC.

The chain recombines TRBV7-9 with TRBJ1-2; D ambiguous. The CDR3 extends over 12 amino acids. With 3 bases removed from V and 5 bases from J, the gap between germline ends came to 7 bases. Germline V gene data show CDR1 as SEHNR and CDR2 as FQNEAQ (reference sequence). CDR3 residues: CASSLAGYGYTF. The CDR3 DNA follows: TGTGCCAGCAGCTTGGCCGGGTATGGCTACACCTTC.

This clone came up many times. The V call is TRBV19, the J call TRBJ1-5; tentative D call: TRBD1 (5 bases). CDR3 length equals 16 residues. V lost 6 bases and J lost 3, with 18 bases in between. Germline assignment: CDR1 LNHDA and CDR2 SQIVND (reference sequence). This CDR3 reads CASSLLTGTVNQPQHF. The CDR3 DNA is TGTGCCAGTAGCTTACTCACCGGGACCGTCAATCAGCCCCAGCATTTT. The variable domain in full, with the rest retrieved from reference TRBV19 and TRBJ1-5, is DGGITQSPKYLFRKEGQNVTLSCEQNLNHDAMYWYRQDPGQGLRLIYYSQIVNDFQKGDIAEGYSVSREKKESFPLTVTSAQKNPTAFYLCASSLLTGTVNQPQHFGDGTRLSIL.

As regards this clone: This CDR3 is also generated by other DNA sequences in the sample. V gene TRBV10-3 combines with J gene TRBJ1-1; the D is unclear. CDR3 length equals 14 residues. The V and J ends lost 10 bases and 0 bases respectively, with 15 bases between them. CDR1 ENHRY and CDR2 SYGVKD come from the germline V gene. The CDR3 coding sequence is TGTGCCACTCAACAAGGACTGTTGAACACTGAAGCTTTCTTT. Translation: CATQQGLLNTEAFF.

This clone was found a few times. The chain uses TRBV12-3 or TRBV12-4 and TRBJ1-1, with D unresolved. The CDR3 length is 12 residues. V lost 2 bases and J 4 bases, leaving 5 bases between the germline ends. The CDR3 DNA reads TGTGCCAGCAGTTTATCGGGCACTGAAGCTTTCTTT. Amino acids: CASSLSGTEAFF.

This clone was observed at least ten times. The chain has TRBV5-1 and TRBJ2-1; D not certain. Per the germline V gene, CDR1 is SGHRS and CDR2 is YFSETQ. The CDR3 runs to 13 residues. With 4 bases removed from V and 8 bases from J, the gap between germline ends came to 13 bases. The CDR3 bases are TGCGCCAGCAGCGTTATACCGGGCGATGAGCAGTTCTTC. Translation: CASSVIPGDEQFF.

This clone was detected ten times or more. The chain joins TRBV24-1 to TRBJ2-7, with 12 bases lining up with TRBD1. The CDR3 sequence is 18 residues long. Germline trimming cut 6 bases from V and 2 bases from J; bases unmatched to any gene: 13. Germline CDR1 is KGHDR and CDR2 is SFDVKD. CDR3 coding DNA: TGTGCCACCAGTCCCTCGGGGACAGGGGGCGCGGGGCCCTACGAGCAGTACTTC. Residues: CATSPSGTGGAGPYEQYF.